This is a list of T cell receptor beta chains from one sample in a study of blood T cell repertoires in COVID-19. Data came from immunoSEQ multiplex PCR; TCRdb stores just in-frame clones and leaves some out. The profile shows under 300,000 clones, over 80% of them singletons. Sequenced material: peripheral blood. The receptors stem from a woman aged 40-49 years with acute or convalescent COVID-19. Each CDR3 is given with its conserved first and last residue. Fields, in order: V gene, J gene, D gene, clone size, CDR3 protein, CDR3 DNA. The D gene is left open where the match is weak. Only some rows state a clone size, as once, few, many or a class for expanded clones.

v_gene: TRBV18
j_gene: TRBJ1-3
d_gene: .
abundance: .
CDR3aa: CASSYGGGNTIYF
CDR3nt: TGTGCCAGCTCCTACGGCGGAGGAAACACCATATATTTT

v_gene: TRBV2
j_gene: TRBJ1-1
d_gene: TRBD1
abundance: .
CDR3aa: CASSVTGGTEAFF
CDR3nt: TGTGCCAGCAGTGTTACAGGGGGGACTGAAGCTTTCTTT

v_gene: TRBV10-3
j_gene: TRBJ1-5
d_gene: .
abundance: few
CDR3aa: CAISESRGYQPQHF
CDR3nt: TGTGCCATCAGTGAGTCGCGGGGCTATCAGCCCCAGCATTTT

v_gene: TRBV6-4
j_gene: TRBJ1-2
d_gene: .
abundance: .
CDR3aa: CASSDRGSSNYGYTF
CDR3nt: TGTGCCAGCAGTGACAGGGGGTCTTCTAACTATGGCTACACCTTC

v_gene: TRBV6-5
j_gene: TRBJ1-4
d_gene: .
abundance: .
CDR3aa: CASTLPSNEKLFF
CDR3nt: TGTGCCAGCACCCTACCAAGCAATGAAAAACTGTTTTTT

v_gene: TRBV10-1
j_gene: TRBJ1-3
d_gene: TRBD1
abundance: .
CDR3aa: CASKEDRLSSGNTIYF
CDR3nt: TGCGCCAGCAAGGAGGACAGGTTGAGCTCTGGAAACACCATATATTTT

v_gene: TRBV25-1
j_gene: TRBJ2-1
d_gene: .
abundance: .
CDR3aa: CASSNPGHLGNEQFF
CDR3nt: TGTGCCAGCAGTAACCCGGGACACCTTGGTAATGAGCAGTTCTTC

v_gene: TRBV9
j_gene: TRBJ1-3
d_gene: .
abundance: .
CDR3aa: CASSVRGAGNTIYF
CDR3nt: TGTGCCAGCAGCGTACGGGGGGCTGGAAACACCATATATTTT

v_gene: TRBV27
j_gene: TRBJ1-5
d_gene: TRBD1
abundance: .
CDR3aa: CASSPGTGGNQPQHF
CDR3nt: TGTGCCAGCAGTCCGGGGACAGGTGGTAATCAGCCCCAGCATTTT

v_gene: TRBV4-1
j_gene: TRBJ1-1
d_gene: .
abundance: few
CDR3aa: CASSHSEVEVMNTEAFF
CDR3nt: TGCGCCAGCAGCCACTCTGAAGTTGAGGTGATGAACACTGAAGCTTTCTTT

v_gene: TRBV9
j_gene: TRBJ2-3
d_gene: TRBD2
abundance: .
CDR3aa: CASSITSGGATDTQYF
CDR3nt: TGTGCCAGCAGCATCACTAGCGGGGGGGCCACAGATACGCAGTATTTT

v_gene: TRBV5-1
j_gene: TRBJ2-2
d_gene: .
abundance: .
CDR3aa: CASSSGLPTGELFF
CDR3nt: TGCGCCAGCAGCTCGGGACTCCCCACCGGGGAGCTGTTTTTT

v_gene: TRBV5-6
j_gene: TRBJ1-3
d_gene: .
abundance: .
CDR3aa: CASSSTVRGAGNTIYF
CDR3nt: TGTGCCAGCAGCTCGACCGTCCGCGGAGCTGGAAACACCATATATTTT

v_gene: TRBV5-1
j_gene: TRBJ1-4
d_gene: .
abundance: .
CDR3aa: CASSLQGFREKLFF
CDR3nt: TGCGCCAGCAGCTTACAGGGATTTAGAGAAAAACTGTTTTTT

v_gene: TRBV7-9
j_gene: TRBJ1-2
d_gene: TRBD1
abundance: .
CDR3aa: CASSSTLPGGLGGYTF
CDR3nt: TGTGCCAGCAGCTCAACGTTGCCAGGGGGCTTGGGTGGCTACACCTTC

v_gene: TRBV5-1
j_gene: TRBJ1-2
d_gene: .
abundance: .
CDR3aa: CASSTDEDYGYTF
CDR3nt: TGCGCCAGCAGCACAGACGAAGACTATGGCTACACCTTC

v_gene: TRBV29-1
j_gene: TRBJ2-1
d_gene: .
abundance: .
CDR3aa: CSVGLGGGEQFF
CDR3nt: TGCAGCGTTGGTCTAGGAGGTGGTGAGCAGTTCTTC

v_gene: TRBV6-5
j_gene: TRBJ1-2
d_gene: .
abundance: .
CDR3aa: CASSYQGLYGYTF
CDR3nt: TGTGCCAGCAGTTATCAGGGCCTCTATGGCTACACCTTC

v_gene: TRBV2
j_gene: TRBJ1-2
d_gene: .
abundance: .
CDR3aa: CASSATAPKRGYTF
CDR3nt: TGTGCCAGCAGCGCGACGGCGCCAAAGAGGGGCTACACCTTC

v_gene: TRBV18
j_gene: TRBJ1-6
d_gene: TRBD1
abundance: once
CDR3aa: CASSTGGGGPNSPLHF
CDR3nt: TGTGCCAGCTCCACAGGGGGCGGGGGTCCGAATTCACCCCTCCACTTT

v_gene: TRBV14
j_gene: TRBJ2-1
d_gene: TRBD1
abundance: .
CDR3aa: CASSHRQGLRGRIQFF
CDR3nt: TGTGCCAGCAGCCATAGACAGGGCCTTAGGGGGCGGATACAGTTCTTC

v_gene: TRBV6-5
j_gene: TRBJ1-6
d_gene: TRBD1
abundance: .
CDR3aa: CASSPRTGLNSPLHF
CDR3nt: TGTGCCAGCAGTCCACGGACAGGCCTGAATTCACCCCTCCACTTT

v_gene: TRBV30
j_gene: TRBJ1-5
d_gene: .
abundance: .
CDR3aa: CAWSVLLGSQPQHF
CDR3nt: TGTGCCTGGAGTGTACTATTAGGGAGTCAGCCCCAGCATTTT

v_gene: TRBV6-6
j_gene: TRBJ2-3
d_gene: TRBD2
abundance: .
CDR3aa: CASSYLTSGGAGTQYF
CDR3nt: TGTGCCAGCAGTTACCTCACTAGCGGGGGGGCCGGTACGCAGTATTTT

v_gene: TRBV27
j_gene: TRBJ1-2
d_gene: TRBD1
abundance: once
CDR3aa: CASSLKQGAYGYTF
CDR3nt: TGTGCCAGCAGTTTAAAACAGGGGGCCTATGGCTACACCTTC

v_gene: TRBV18
j_gene: TRBJ1-2
d_gene: TRBD1
abundance: .
CDR3aa: CASSPGGQISYGYTF
CDR3nt: TGTGCCAGCTCACCAGGGGGACAGATAAGCTATGGCTACACCTTC

v_gene: TRBV19
j_gene: TRBJ1-2
d_gene: .
abundance: .
CDR3aa: CASKSARAGPVDTF
CDR3nt: TGTGCCAGTAAGTCAGCACGGGCAGGGCCCGTCGACACCTTC

v_gene: TRBV5-1
j_gene: TRBJ2-5
d_gene: .
abundance: .
CDR3aa: CASRGRGLGAQYF
CDR3nt: TGCGCCAGCAGAGGCAGGGGCCTTGGGGCCCAGTACTTC

v_gene: TRBV19
j_gene: TRBJ1-4
d_gene: TRBD1
abundance: .
CDR3aa: CASRQGYEKLFF
CDR3nt: TGTGCCAGTAGACAGGGGTACGAAAAACTGTTTTTT

v_gene: TRBV7-9
j_gene: TRBJ1-6
d_gene: TRBD1
abundance: .
CDR3aa: CASSIGQGNNSPLHF
CDR3nt: TGTGCCAGCAGCATTGGACAGGGGAATAATTCACCCCTCCACTTT

v_gene: TRBV19
j_gene: TRBJ1-2
d_gene: .
abundance: few
CDR3aa: CASSIAGDILTYGYTF
CDR3nt: TGTGCCAGTAGTATAGCAGGGGACATCCTTACCTATGGCTACACCTTC

v_gene: TRBV6-4
j_gene: TRBJ1-5
d_gene: TRBD1
abundance: .
CDR3aa: CASSDPTDREADSNQPQHF
CDR3nt: TGTGCCAGCAGTGACCCGACGGACAGGGAGGCGGATAGCAATCAGCCCCAGCATTTT

v_gene: TRBV30
j_gene: TRBJ1-6
d_gene: .
abundance: .
CDR3aa: CAWSLERNSPLHF
CDR3nt: TGTGCCTGGAGCTTGGAGAGAAATTCACCCCTCCACTTT

v_gene: TRBV9
j_gene: TRBJ2-5
d_gene: .
abundance: .
CDR3aa: CASSASPTGRETQYF
CDR3nt: TGTGCCAGCAGCGCCTCACCGACAGGGAGGGAGACCCAGTACTTC

v_gene: TRBV7-9
j_gene: TRBJ1-2
d_gene: TRBD1
abundance: .
CDR3aa: CARTPWDRVDVGYTF
CDR3nt: TGTGCCAGGACACCCTGGGACAGGGTGGATGTTGGCTACACCTTC

v_gene: TRBV2
j_gene: TRBJ1-1
d_gene: TRBD1
abundance: once
CDR3aa: CASSDRESSEAFF
CDR3nt: TGTGCCAGCAGCGACAGGGAATCATCTGAAGCTTTCTTT

v_gene: TRBV27
j_gene: TRBJ1-2
d_gene: TRBD1
abundance: .
CDR3aa: CASSYRDRGYGYTF
CDR3nt: TGTGCCAGCAGTTACCGGGACAGGGGCTATGGCTACACCTTC

v_gene: TRBV7-8
j_gene: TRBJ1-6
d_gene: TRBD1
abundance: .
CDR3aa: CASSPHRGDSPLHF
CDR3nt: TGTGCCAGCAGCCCCCACAGGGGTGATTCACCCCTCCACTTT